The present TCR beta chain was sequenced within a study of blood T cells in healthy people across ages. Alongside a J-beta primer mix, a sample-barcoded 5' primer served in a second PCR lasting roughly 7 to 11 cycles. In TCRdb, the 5' RACE reads were re-called with MiXCR into one record per CDR3 protein. The data show around 1,900,000 distinct CDR3 sequences, approximately 40% seen once. Deletions cut 7 bases from V and 7 bases from J, with 16 bases between. Germline assignment: CDR1 SQVTM and CDR2 ANQGSEA. This CDR3 contains 12 residues. Concerning this clonotype itself: The target antigen is unknown.

The study, taken as a whole, reports: Greater diversity and more naive CD4+ cells were seen in long-lived donors than in aged donors. Leaving the PBMCs unsorted stopped any conclusive comparison of naive versus antigen-experienced cells.

The chain recombines TRBV29-1 with TRBJ1-2; D unresolved. This sequence was found in a human donor in good health. The material sequenced was blood. For the CDR3, the DNA is TGCAGCGCTGGACCGGCAGGTCGTGGCTACACCTTC. Translating gives CSAGPAGRGYTF.